This TCR beta chain was identified during a study of blood T cells in healthy people across ages. Sample donors were healthy Caucasian individuals that came from Russia, aged about 6 to 95. There are 14 residues in the CDR3. The germline V gene encodes CDR1 SEHNR and CDR2 FQNEAQ (reference sequence). With 5 bases clipped from V and 6 bases from J, the junction kept 6 bases outside the gene matches. Study-level results: Both higher diversity and more naive CD4+ cells marked long-lived donors when set against aged donors.

Alongside a J-beta primer mix, a sample-barcoded 5' primer served in a second PCR lasting 7 to 11 cycles. All samples yielded 3 million or more CDR3-containing paired-end reads. TCRdb called the 5' RACE reads again in MiXCR, with one record for every CDR3 protein. The table records just over 800,000 distinct CDR3 sequences, less than 80% of them present only once. A remark on this clonotype: Its antigen is as yet unknown.

The chain uses TRBV7-9 and TRBJ2-4; 8 bases map to TRBD1. Sequences were obtained from blood. The TCR was taken from a man aged 30-40 years in good health. DNA of the CDR3: TGTGCCAGCAGCACCCCGGGACAGGCAAACATTCAGTACTTC. Protein product: CASSTPGQANIQYF.